A selection of T cell receptor beta chains follows, all from one sample in a study of OX40 agonist ivuxolimab in advanced cancers. Clones were sequenced by immunoSEQ multiplex PCR, and TCRdb holds only the in-frame ones, with some missing. The profile shows fewer than 100,000 clones, around 90% of them singletons. This specimen was CD4+ or CD8+ T cells sorted from blood, taken in a trial of the OX40 agonist ivuxolimab. The receptor source for this set is an adult with an advanced solid tumor such as melanoma, head and neck, liver or kidney cancer. Both conserved end residues are part of each CDR3. A D gene is named only where the DNA matches it firmly. The size field is filled for only some rows; it gives once, few, many or a size class.

size	V	D	J	DNA	CDR3
-	TRBV5-1	-	TRBJ2-7	TGCGCCAGCAGCCTTGTACGCAGCGAGCAGTACTTC	CASSLVRSEQYF
-	TRBV7-8	-	TRBJ2-3	TGTGCCAGCAGCTTTCATGGTACGCAGTATTTT	CASSFHGTQYF
-	TRBV28	-	TRBJ2-7	TGTGCCAGCAGTTTATCCTTCCCAGCGGAATCCTACGAGCAGTACTTC	CASSLSFPAESYEQYF
-	TRBV6-5	-	TRBJ2-7	TGTGCCAGCAGGCGTCGCCCCGGACCTTACGAGCAGTACTTC	CASRRRPGPYEQYF
-	TRBV6-1	-	TRBJ2-2	TGTGCCAGCCATCCACAGCCGAACACCGGGGAGCTGTTTTTT	CASHPQPNTGELFF
-	TRBV21-1	-	TRBJ2-7	TGTGCCTCCACGGGGGGGCTGACCTACGAGCAGTACTTC	CASTGGLTYEQYF
-	TRBV28	TRBD2	TRBJ2-7	TGTGCCAGCAGTGTTCTAGCGGGAAACTACGAGCAGTACTTC	CASSVLAGNYEQYF
-	TRBV13	TRBD2	TRBJ2-3	TGTGCCAGCAGCTCACCCCCGGGACTAGCGGGAGATTCGACAGATACGCAGTATTTT	CASSSPPGLAGDSTDTQYF
-	TRBV5-6	-	TRBJ1-2	TGTGCCAGCAGCCCCTGGGCAAACTATGGCTACACCTTC	CASSPWANYGYTF
-	TRBV15	TRBD2	TRBJ2-4	TGTGCCACCAGCAGCCCGACGGGGGGGTTATACATTCAGTACTTC	CATSSPTGGLYIQYF
-	TRBV5-4	-	TRBJ1-1	TGTGCCAGCAGCTTACGGGGTGAAGCTTTCTTT	CASSLRGEAFF
-	TRBV9	TRBD1	TRBJ1-4	TGTGCCAGCAGCGTGGGGGACAGTTCAAATGAAAAACTGTTTTTT	CASSVGDSSNEKLFF
-	TRBV2	-	TRBJ1-2	TGTGCCAGCAGTGAGGGAGACGGCTATGGCTACACCTTC	CASSEGDGYGYTF
-	TRBV5-1	TRBD2	TRBJ2-1	TGCGCCAGCAGCTTGGGAAAGACTAGCCCGCCCAATGAGCAGTTCTTC	CASSLGKTSPPNEQFF
-	TRBV28	TRBD2	TRBJ2-3	TGTGCCAGCAGTTTATATGGCGGGAGTGTTGGAGATACGCAGTATTTT	CASSLYGGSVGDTQYF
few	TRBV19	TRBD1	TRBJ1-5	TGTGCCAGTACGTTCGGAGGGGGCGTCAATCAGCCCCAGCATTTT	CASTFGGGVNQPQHF
-	TRBV28	-	TRBJ2-7	TGTGCCAGCAGTTTCCAGAACTACGAGCAGTACTTC	CASSFQNYEQYF